Below are 9 T cell receptor beta chains sequenced from a single sample in a study of blood T cell dynamics during melanoma immunotherapy. The time point: pre-treatment baseline. Profiling relied on immunoSEQ multiplex PCR, and the TCRdb table lists in-frame clones only, not all of them. In the table there are around 13,000 clones, around 84% of which are singletons. The sequenced sample was blood, obtained from a patient treated with checkpoint blockade. These receptors all come from a human donor with melanoma.

This clone was picked up one time. The CDR3 region is CASSESHPSYEQYF. The CDR3 DNA is TGTGCCAGCAGTGAATCTCACCCCTCCTACGAGCAGTACTTC. The V gene is TRBV6-1, the J gene TRBJ2-7; D is undetermined. V lost 2 bases and J 0 bases, leaving 8 bases between the germline ends. The V gene's germline CDR1 is MNHNS and CDR2 SASEGT. The CDR3 has 14 amino acids.

The J gene is TRBJ2-7, the V gene TRBV21-1; the table's D call, TRBD2, has no DNA check behind it. TRBV21-1 is a pseudogene. This CDR3 has 14 residues. The CDR3 nucleotides read TGTGCCAGCACCACTCGGGAGGGGGCTTACGAGCAGTACGTC. It translates to CASTTREGAYEQYV.

The table lists this clone with a count of one. V and J are TRBV5-8 and TRBJ2-2; tentatively, D is TRBD1 (6 bases). The CDR3 is made up of 15 amino acids. Germline V gene data show CDR1 as SGHTS and CDR2 as YDEGEE. Trimming removed 4 bases at V and 1 base at J, with 11 bases between. The CDR3 DNA reads as TGTGCCAGCAGCCCACAGGGCTTGAACACCGGGGAGCTGTTTTTT. It specifies CASSPQGLNTGELFF.

The V and J genes are TRBV10-3 and TRBJ2-3; 7 bases are a match to TRBD1. CDR3 length equals 15 residues. J was trimmed by 3 bases and V by 5 bases; bases with no gene match: 8. Germline lookup yields CDR1 ENHRY and CDR2 SYGVKD. CDR3 sequence reads: CAISRTGDSTDTQYF. The CDR3 nucleotides are TGTGCCATCAGTCGGACAGGCGATTCGACAGATACGCAGTATTTT.

This rearrangement joins TRBV5-4 to TRBJ1-1; D is uncertain. V lost 4 bases, J lost 5 bases, and 15 bases lay in between. This CDR3 has 14 amino acids. Per germline, CDR1 SGHNT and CDR2 YYREEE (reference sequence). The chain's CDR3 is CASSRSKDQTEAFF. The CDR3 region has the DNA TGTGCCAGCAGCCGGTCTAAGGATCAGACTGAAGCTTTCTTT. The entire variable domain, with the rest obtained from reference TRBV5-4 and TRBJ1-1, is as follows: ETGVTQSPTHLIKTRGQQVTLRCSSQSGHNTVSWYQQALGQGPQFIFQYYREEENGRGNFPPRFSGLQFPNYSSELNVNALELDDSALYLCASSRSKDQTEAFFGQGTRLTVV.

The CDR3 region has the DNA TGCAGCGTTGGGCAGGTCGGTCAGCCCCAGCATTTT. Translated: CSVGQVGQPQHF. The chain carries TRBV29-1 and TRBJ1-5; the D is unclear. The CDR3 is 12 residues long. Trimming cost V 4 bases and J 6 bases, with 10 bases left between them. Germline V CDR1 and CDR2: SQVTM, ANQGSEA.

The J gene is TRBJ1-2, the V gene TRBV23-1; TRBD1 is a possible D gene (6 bases). TRBV23-1 is given ORF status, its function remaining uncertain. The V end lost 0 bases, the J end lost 1 base, and 6 bases lay between the germline ends. The CDR3 is 14 amino acids. The CDR3 nucleotides are TGCGCCAGCAGTCAATCGGACAGTAACTATGGCTACACCTTC. It is translated as CASSQSDSNYGYTF.

The J gene is TRBJ2-1, the V gene TRBV2; D is unclear. CDR3 length: 14 residues. The V gene's germline CDR1 is SNHLY and CDR2 FYNNEI. V gave up 2 bases and J gave up 3 bases, with 8 bases separating them. Here the CDR3 DNA reads TGTGCCAGCAGTGAATCGGAGCTCTACAATGAGCAGTTCTTC. Protein sequence: CASSESELYNEQFF.

This clone was recorded once. The J gene is TRBJ2-7, the V gene TRBV23-1; 7 nucleotides agree with TRBD1. TRBV23-1 is marked as an open reading frame, function uncertain. CDR3 length equals 16 residues. V shed 0 bases, J shed 6 bases, and the junction held 11 bases outside the gene matches. CDR3 nucleotides: TGCGCCAGCAGTCAATCAGGGGGCCGCGGATATTGCGAGCAGTACGTC. Its translation is CASSQSGGRGYCEQYV.